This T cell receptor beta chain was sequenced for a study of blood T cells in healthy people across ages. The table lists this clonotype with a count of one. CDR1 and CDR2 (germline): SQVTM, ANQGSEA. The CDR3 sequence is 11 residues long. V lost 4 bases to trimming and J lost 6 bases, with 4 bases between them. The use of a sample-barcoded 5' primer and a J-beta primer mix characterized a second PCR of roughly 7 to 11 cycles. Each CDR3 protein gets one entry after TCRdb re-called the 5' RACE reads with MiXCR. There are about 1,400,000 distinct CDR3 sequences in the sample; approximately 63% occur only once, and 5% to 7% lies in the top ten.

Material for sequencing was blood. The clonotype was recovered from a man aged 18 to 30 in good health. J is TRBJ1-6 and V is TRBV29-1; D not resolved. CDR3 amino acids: CSVAGNSPLHF. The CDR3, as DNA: TGCAGCGTTGCCGGTAATTCACCCCTCCACTTT.